This T cell receptor (beta chain) was obtained from a study of shared clonotypes between healthy human individuals (TCRdb year 2020). About the study as a whole: The cohort comprised a couple of women and a few men aged 18 to 49 years. To increase sequencing depth and limit assay-specific biases, TCR repertoire library preparation and sequencing were carried out by different laboratories using diverse techniques. Each donor's leukapheresis produced roughly between roughly 0.85 and 9.5 billion PBMCs. Per donor, three plates each were used for CD4 naive and CD4 memory, two for CD8 naive, and one for CD8 memory. Blood TCR repertoires of five healthy adults were deeply sequenced to estimate repertoire size and the extent of clonotype sharing between individuals.

Using the deep immunoSEQ assay, TCR CDR3 regions were amplified from genomic DNA by multiplex PCR. Extracted genomic DNA from each cell subset was spread evenly across all wells of several immunoSEQ 96-well plates, with each plate serving as a replicate. Each replicate PCR for sorted subsets received about 210 ng genomic DNA, equal to around 32,000 T cell genomes. Purified libraries were measured with a Qubit 3.0 fluorometer, size-checked on a Bioanalyzer 2100, and measured again with the KAPA Library Quantification kit. Every immunoSEQ 96-well plate was sequenced on a dedicated single-read 150-cycle Illumina NextSeq 550 flow cell. From the authors' description of their analysis: Because the immunoSEQ output included only junctional sequences and no quality scores, the filtering could not be the same as the filtering used for full-length reads. Sequences were annotated with PyIR, a Python wrapper for IgBLAST v1.9, using IMGT germline references to assign V/J genes and CDR3. Reads with weak V/J assignments (E-value above 1e-6), missing CDR3, stop codons, out-of-frame junctions, or ambiguous translated residues were removed. V3J clonotypes were defined by identical inferred V gene, J gene, and CDR3 amino acid sequence. The percentage overlap between two repertoires was calculated by dividing the number of shared unique clonotypes by the size of the smaller repertoire. Richness of each repertoire was evaluated using RTK rarefaction, the Chao1 estimator, and Recon v2.1 estimates of unobserved clonotypes. Generation probabilities for all TCRbeta clonotypes obtained by the gDNA method from several donors were computed using OLGA. The table comes from immuneACCESS by way of TCRdb, which keeps in-frame sequences with V and J called. Part of the clones is missing from these tables; in studies checked, under half for an unresolved V gene and the rest for unknown reasons. V and J calls and clone size are those listed in that table; D and trimming were worked out from the DNA. The sample includes millions of clones, with approximately 94% observed a single time. More than 1.5% of the sample is in the top ten clones.

The CDR3 runs 16 residues from the cysteine to the phenylalanine. This entry keeps only the CDR3 DNA: 48 bases, framed from base 1. Cut back by 0 bases and 4 bases, the V and J ends lie 12 bases apart. The germline V gene (reference sequence) gives CDR1 as MNHNY and CDR2 as SVGAGI. Broad study findings and their caveats: Because the study included only a small number of donors, the genetic and exposure-history diversity represented was limited. Sampling was limited to blood, and TCR repertoires in tissue likely differ from TCR repertoires in blood. Estimated clonotype richness was generally larger for naive than for memory subsets. Pairwise subsampling led to the expectation that sequencing depth would affect the degree of clonotype sharing among donors. Compared with non-shared clonotypes, the clonotypes found in all four sorted-subset donors had higher generation probabilities. Approximately 5% of naive CD4, 3.5% of naive CD8, 2.3% of memory CD4, and about 0.4% of memory CD8 clonotypes were shared across four donors. Rarefaction of sorted-subset datasets indicated incomplete sequencing despite the large sequencing depth.

CD8 naive samples consisted of CD45RO-negative cells that were positively selected for CCR7, yielding a CD45RA+CCR7+ population without TemRA cells. The donors were healthy, HIV-negative adults who had no recently reported acute infections or vaccinations. Every donor was a Caucasian adult residing in Nashville, Tennessee, USA. Blood was obtained by leukapheresis, after which PBMCs were separated by Ficoll-Histopaque density gradient centrifugation and cryopreserved in liquid nitrogen vapor phase. Analytical flow cytometry was used to check the purity and quantity of each magnetically sorted T cell population. Each sorted fraction had its genomic DNA isolated and then quantified by UV absorbance on a Nanodrop 2000c. Concerning this clone: What this receptor recognizes is not known. No base quality information exists; no much larger clone differs at one position.

The chain uses TRBV6-6 and TRBJ1-4, with TRBD1 as a weak D call on 5 bases. Sequencing input: naive CD8+ T cells from PBMCs. The cell subset or site label of this sample denotes: CD45RA+CCR7+. The receptor's source is a young man in good health. Some clones in this sample may be carry-over from other donors' samples. The nucleotide sequence reads as follows: TGTGCCAGCAGTTACTCCCCAGACAGCGATAATGAAAAACTGTTTTTT. Translated, it reads CASSYSPDSDNEKLFF.